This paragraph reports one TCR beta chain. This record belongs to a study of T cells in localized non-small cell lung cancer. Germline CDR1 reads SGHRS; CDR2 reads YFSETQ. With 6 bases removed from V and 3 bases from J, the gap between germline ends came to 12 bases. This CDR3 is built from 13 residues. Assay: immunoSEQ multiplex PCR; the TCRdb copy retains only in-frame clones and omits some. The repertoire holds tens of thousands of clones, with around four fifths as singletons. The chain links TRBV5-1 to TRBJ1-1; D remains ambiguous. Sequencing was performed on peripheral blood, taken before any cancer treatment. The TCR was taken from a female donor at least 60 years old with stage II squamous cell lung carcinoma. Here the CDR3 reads CASNRVSDTEAFF. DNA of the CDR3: TGCGCCAGCAACCGAGTTTCGGACACTGAAGCTTTCTTT. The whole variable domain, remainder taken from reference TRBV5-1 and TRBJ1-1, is KAGVTQTPRYLIKTRGQQVTLSCSPISGHRSVSWYQQTPGQGLQFLFEYFSETQRNKGNFPGRFSGRQFSNSRSEMNVSTLELGDSALYLCASNRVSDTEAFFGQGTRLTVV.